This T cell receptor beta chain was retrieved from a study of Graves' ophthalmopathy and Graves' hyperthyroidism. The hyperthyroidism patients had a new diagnosis of under 2 months' duration and were aged 18 to 65. Patients were excluded if they had other autoimmune diseases or uncontrolled infections, and likewise if pregnancy or lactation applied. Researchers took RNA transcripts and amplified TCR beta CDR3 regions from them. Second-round multiplex PCR came after a first-round RT-PCR that employed HTBI primers. Using its own MiXCR run on the multiplex PCR reads, TCRdb lists one record per CDR3 protein. The table lists over a million distinct CDR3 sequences, less than 45% of them singletons. The study, taken as a whole, reports: Blood also carried most expanded thyroid clonotypes exceeding 0.001 frequency. Discrimination between ophthalmopathy and stable hyperthyroidism by a 13-signature model showed about 85% sensitivity and about 84% specificity.

Germline V gene data show CDR1 as SQVTM and CDR2 as ANQGSEA. The CDR3 consists of 15 residues. With V trimmed by 4 bases and J by 6 bases, 14 bases remained unmatched. There are many counts of this clonotype. Its antigen is not known. V gene TRBV29-1 combines with J gene TRBJ1-2; 7 nucleotides line up with TRBD1. The TCR sequence derives from an adult man with Graves' hyperthyroidism. The sample was peripheral blood or thyroid tissue (not recorded which). CDR3 in DNA: TGCAGCGTTGCTCCAACCGGGACAGCGGGGAATGGCTACACCTTC. It codes for CSVAPTGTAGNGYTF.